Listed below are T cell receptor beta chains from one sample, sequenced in a study of T cell responses to AZD1222 COVID-19 vaccine. Some clones are missing from TCRdb's copy, which holds only in-frame ones; the method was immunoSEQ multiplex PCR. The top ten clones hold just over 7% of a sample with 100,000 to 150,000 clones, 75% to 95% of them seen once. Sequencing was performed on peripheral blood, taken on day 0 of AZD1222 vaccination. The source is an adult in good health. CDR3s include the opening cysteine and the closing phenylalanine or tryptophan. The D gene is left open where the match is weak. Only part of the rows carry a size: once, few, many, or a class if the clone is expanded.

clone_size: .
j_call: TRBJ2-7
d_call: TRBD2
cdr3_length: 17
v_call: TRBV11-2
cdr3_aa: CASSLGGTSGMVYEQYF
cdr3_nt: TGTGCCAGCAGCTTAGGTGGGACTAGCGGGATGGTTTACGAGCAGTACTTC

clone_size: once
j_call: TRBJ2-7
d_call: TRBD2
cdr3_length: 14
v_call: TRBV7-8
cdr3_aa: CASSRGRGDREQYF
cdr3_nt: TGTGCCAGCAGCCGAGGGCGGGGGGATCGGGAGCAGTACTTC

clone_size: .
j_call: TRBJ1-5
d_call: .
cdr3_length: 16
v_call: TRBV6-2/TRBV6-3
cdr3_aa: CASSLVPQGGFWPQHF
cdr3_nt: TGTGCCAGCAGTTTAGTCCCACAGGGCGGGTTTTGGCCCCAGCATTTT

clone_size: .
j_call: TRBJ1-1
d_call: .
cdr3_length: 12
v_call: TRBV24-1
cdr3_aa: CATSGGWGEAFF
cdr3_nt: TGTGCCACCAGTGGAGGGTGGGGTGAAGCTTTCTTT

clone_size: .
j_call: TRBJ2-1
d_call: .
cdr3_length: 13
v_call: TRBV28
cdr3_aa: CASSPLLRDEQFF
cdr3_nt: TGTGCCAGCAGTCCCCTTCTCAGGGATGAGCAGTTCTTC

clone_size: once
j_call: TRBJ2-7
d_call: TRBD2
cdr3_length: 16
v_call: TRBV28
cdr3_aa: CASREARTSGPYEQYF
cdr3_nt: TGTGCCAGCAGGGAAGCTCGGACTAGCGGGCCCTACGAGCAGTACTTC

clone_size: once
j_call: TRBJ1-4
d_call: .
cdr3_length: 13
v_call: TRBV7-9
cdr3_aa: CASSWQANEKLFF
cdr3_nt: TGTGCCAGCAGCTGGCAGGCTAATGAAAAACTGTTTTTT

clone_size: .
j_call: TRBJ2-1
d_call: TRBD2
cdr3_length: 13
v_call: TRBV7-3
cdr3_aa: CASSSSGNGEQFF
cdr3_nt: TGTGCCAGCAGCTCCAGCGGGAACGGTGAGCAGTTCTTC

clone_size: .
j_call: TRBJ1-5
d_call: .
cdr3_length: 15
v_call: TRBV28
cdr3_aa: CASSSSHGRNQPQHF
cdr3_nt: TGTGCCAGCAGCTCAAGTCACGGAAGAAATCAGCCCCAGCATTTT

clone_size: .
j_call: TRBJ2-7
d_call: .
cdr3_length: 14
v_call: TRBV6-4
cdr3_aa: CASSVEATSYEQYF
cdr3_nt: TGTGCCAGCAGTGTGGAAGCGACGTCCTACGAGCAGTACTTC

clone_size: .
j_call: TRBJ2-5
d_call: TRBD1
cdr3_length: 15
v_call: TRBV28
cdr3_aa: CASRPQGQGIETQYF
cdr3_nt: TGTGCCAGCAGGCCACAGGGACAGGGGATTGAGACCCAGTACTTC

clone_size: .
j_call: TRBJ2-7
d_call: TRBD1
cdr3_length: 15
v_call: TRBV6-5
cdr3_aa: CASSRQGDRSYEQYF
cdr3_nt: TGTGCCAGCAGCCGTCAAGGGGACAGGAGCTACGAGCAGTACTTC

clone_size: .
j_call: TRBJ1-1
d_call: .
cdr3_length: 15
v_call: TRBV9
cdr3_aa: CASSGGEQGATEAFF
cdr3_nt: TGTGCCAGCAGCGGGGGGGAACAGGGAGCCACTGAAGCTTTCTTT

clone_size: once
j_call: TRBJ2-7
d_call: .
cdr3_length: 14
v_call: TRBV5-1
cdr3_aa: CASSSGGIFNEQYF
cdr3_nt: TGCGCCAGCAGCTCTGGGGGGATCTTTAACGAGCAGTACTTC

clone_size: .
j_call: TRBJ1-5
d_call: TRBD1
cdr3_length: 15
v_call: TRBV2
cdr3_aa: CASSDDRGYNQPQHF
cdr3_nt: TGTGCCAGCAGTGACGACAGGGGATACAATCAGCCCCAGCATTTT

clone_size: .
j_call: TRBJ1-5
d_call: .
cdr3_length: 14
v_call: TRBV2
cdr3_aa: CASGPGQPFPPQHF
cdr3_nt: TGTGCCAGCGGTCCAGGACAGCCCTTTCCGCCCCAGCATTTT

clone_size: .
j_call: TRBJ2-3
d_call: TRBD2
cdr3_length: 17
v_call: TRBV5-4
cdr3_aa: CASSAGATSGRTDTQYF
cdr3_nt: TGTGCCAGCAGCGCCGGAGCGACTAGCGGGAGAACAGATACGCAGTATTTT

clone_size: .
j_call: TRBJ1-5
d_call: .
cdr3_length: 15
v_call: TRBV27
cdr3_aa: CASSFRTASNQPQHF
cdr3_nt: TGTGCCAGCAGTTTCCGCACAGCTAGCAATCAGCCCCAGCATTTT

clone_size: .
j_call: TRBJ1-6
d_call: .
cdr3_length: 15
v_call: TRBV2
cdr3_aa: CASSEAAAYNSPLHF
cdr3_nt: TGTGCCAGCAGTGAAGCGGCAGCTTATAATTCACCCCTCCACTTT

clone_size: .
j_call: TRBJ2-1
d_call: TRBD2
cdr3_length: 14
v_call: TRBV4-3
cdr3_aa: CASSQDGKGLATVF
cdr3_nt: TGCGCCAGCAGCCAAGATGGAAAGGGACTAGCAACGGTCTTC

clone_size: .
j_call: TRBJ2-2
d_call: .
cdr3_length: 12
v_call: TRBV25-1
cdr3_aa: CASSEYPGELFF
cdr3_nt: TGTGCCAGCAGTGAATATCCTGGGGAGCTGTTTTTT

clone_size: .
j_call: TRBJ1-4
d_call: .
cdr3_length: 14
v_call: TRBV7-9
cdr3_aa: CASSLSATNEKLFF
cdr3_nt: TGTGCCAGCAGCTTATCAGCAACTAATGAAAAACTGTTTTTT

clone_size: .
j_call: TRBJ2-3
d_call: .
cdr3_length: 12
v_call: TRBV24-1
cdr3_aa: CATSGGGDTQYF
cdr3_nt: TGTGCCACCAGTGGAGGGGGAGATACGCAGTATTTT

clone_size: .
j_call: TRBJ2-7
d_call: .
cdr3_length: 11
v_call: TRBV29-1
cdr3_aa: CSVEEKYEQYF
cdr3_nt: TGCAGCGTTGAAGAAAAATACGAGCAGTACTTC

clone_size: .
j_call: TRBJ1-2
d_call: .
cdr3_length: 13
v_call: TRBV5-1
cdr3_aa: CASRALEDYGYTF
cdr3_nt: TGCGCCAGCAGGGCCTTGGAGGACTATGGCTACACCTTC